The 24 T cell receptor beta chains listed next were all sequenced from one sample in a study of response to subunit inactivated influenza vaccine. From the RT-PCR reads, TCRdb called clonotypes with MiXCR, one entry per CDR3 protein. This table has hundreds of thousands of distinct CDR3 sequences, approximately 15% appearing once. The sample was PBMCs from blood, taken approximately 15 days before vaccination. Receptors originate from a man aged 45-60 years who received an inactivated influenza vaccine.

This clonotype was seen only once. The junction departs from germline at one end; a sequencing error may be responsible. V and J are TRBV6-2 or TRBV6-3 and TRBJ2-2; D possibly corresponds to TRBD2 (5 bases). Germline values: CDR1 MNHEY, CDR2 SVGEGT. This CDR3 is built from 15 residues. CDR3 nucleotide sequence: TGTGCCAGGAGTTACCCTCCGAGGGTCACCGGGGAGCTGTTTTTT. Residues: CARSYPPRVTGELFF.

The CDR3 loop is CASSYGLNIQYF. CDR3 nucleotides: TGTGCCAGCAGTTACGGGTTGAACATTCAGTACTTC. This rearrangement joins TRBV6-2 or TRBV6-3 to TRBJ2-4; D ambiguous. The V gene's germline CDR1 is MNHEY and CDR2 SVGEGT. This CDR3 region has 12 residues. V was clipped by 2 bases and J by 7 bases, with 6 bases between them.

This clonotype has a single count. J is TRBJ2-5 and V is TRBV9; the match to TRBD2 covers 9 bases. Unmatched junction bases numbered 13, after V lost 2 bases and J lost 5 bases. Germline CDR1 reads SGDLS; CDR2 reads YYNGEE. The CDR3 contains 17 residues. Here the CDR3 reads CASSVDSGGPMEETQYF. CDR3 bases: TGTGCCAGCAGCGTGGATAGCGGGGGACCGATGGAGGAGACCCAGTACTTC.

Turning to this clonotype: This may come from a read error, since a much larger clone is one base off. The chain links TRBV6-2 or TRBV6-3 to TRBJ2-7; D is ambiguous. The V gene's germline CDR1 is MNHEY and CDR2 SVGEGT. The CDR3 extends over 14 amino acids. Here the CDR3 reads CASNYSGDSYEQYF. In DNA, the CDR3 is TGTGCCAGCAATTACTCTGGGGACTCCTACGAGCAGTACTTC.

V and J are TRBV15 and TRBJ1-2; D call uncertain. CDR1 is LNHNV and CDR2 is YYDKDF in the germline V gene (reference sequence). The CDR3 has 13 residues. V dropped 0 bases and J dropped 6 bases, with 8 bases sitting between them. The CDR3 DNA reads TGTGCCACCAGCAGAGATAGAGAAGATGGCTACACCTTC. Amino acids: CATSRDREDGYTF.

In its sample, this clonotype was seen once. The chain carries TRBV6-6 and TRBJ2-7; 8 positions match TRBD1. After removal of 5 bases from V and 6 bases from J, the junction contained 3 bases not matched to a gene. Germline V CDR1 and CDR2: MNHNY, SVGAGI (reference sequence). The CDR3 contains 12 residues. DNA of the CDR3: TGTGCCAGCAGTCTCAGGGGGCTCGAGCAGTACTTC. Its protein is CASSLRGLEQYF.

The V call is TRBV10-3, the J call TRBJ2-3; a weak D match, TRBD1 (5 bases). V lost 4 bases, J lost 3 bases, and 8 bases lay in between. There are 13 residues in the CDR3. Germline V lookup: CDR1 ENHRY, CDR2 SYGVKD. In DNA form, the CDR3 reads TGTGCCATCAGTGCGCAGGGAACAGATACGCAGTATTTT. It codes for CAISAQGTDTQYF.

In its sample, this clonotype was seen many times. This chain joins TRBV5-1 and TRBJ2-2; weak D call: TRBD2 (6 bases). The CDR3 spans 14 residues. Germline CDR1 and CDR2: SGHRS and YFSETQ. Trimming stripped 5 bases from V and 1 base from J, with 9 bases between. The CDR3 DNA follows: TGCGCCAGCAGTCGGCGGGAGAACACCGGGGAGCTGTTTTTT. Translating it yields CASSRRENTGELFF.

The CDR3 reads CASSQPVRHYF. The CDR3 nucleotides read TGCGCCAGCAGCCAACCCGTGAGGCACTACTTC. This sequence joins TRBV4-3 and TRBJ2-7; D gene uncertain. CDR3 length: 11 amino acids. Trimming took 2 bases from V and 13 from J, leaving 12 bases between them. Germline assignment: CDR1 LGHNA and CDR2 YSLEER.

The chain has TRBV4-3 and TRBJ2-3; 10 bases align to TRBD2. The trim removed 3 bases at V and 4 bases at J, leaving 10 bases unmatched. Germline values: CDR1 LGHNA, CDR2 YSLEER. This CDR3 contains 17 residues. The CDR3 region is CASSHSKLAGSPDTQYF. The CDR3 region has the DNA TGCGCCAGCAGCCACTCCAAACTAGCGGGATCACCAGATACGCAGTATTTT.

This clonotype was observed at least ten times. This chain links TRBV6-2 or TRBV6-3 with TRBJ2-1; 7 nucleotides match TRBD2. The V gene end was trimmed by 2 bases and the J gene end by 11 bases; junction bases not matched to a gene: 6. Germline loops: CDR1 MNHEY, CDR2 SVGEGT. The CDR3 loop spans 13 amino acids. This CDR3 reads CASSYDAGVQQFF. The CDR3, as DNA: TGTGCCAGCAGTTACGACGCGGGAGTTCAGCAGTTCTTC.

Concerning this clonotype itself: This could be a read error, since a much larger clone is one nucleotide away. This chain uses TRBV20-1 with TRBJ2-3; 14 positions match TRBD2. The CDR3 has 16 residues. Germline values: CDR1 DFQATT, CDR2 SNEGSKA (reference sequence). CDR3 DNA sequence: TGCAGTGCTAGAGCGGGGGGACTAGCGGGAGCAGATACGCAGTTTTTT. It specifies CSARAGGLAGADTQFF.

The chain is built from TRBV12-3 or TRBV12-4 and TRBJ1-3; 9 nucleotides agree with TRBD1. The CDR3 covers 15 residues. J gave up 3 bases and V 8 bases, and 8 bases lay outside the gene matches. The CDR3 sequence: CASSTTGGNGNTIYF. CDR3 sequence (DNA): TGTGCCAGCTCAACTACAGGGGGCAATGGAAACACCATATATTTT.

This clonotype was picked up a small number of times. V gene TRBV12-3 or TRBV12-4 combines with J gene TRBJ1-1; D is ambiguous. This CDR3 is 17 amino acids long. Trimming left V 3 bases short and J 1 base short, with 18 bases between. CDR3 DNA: TGTGCCAGCAGTTTTTCCCTGTTCTCCGCCGGGAACACTGAAGCTTTCTTT. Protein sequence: CASSFSLFSAGNTEAFF.

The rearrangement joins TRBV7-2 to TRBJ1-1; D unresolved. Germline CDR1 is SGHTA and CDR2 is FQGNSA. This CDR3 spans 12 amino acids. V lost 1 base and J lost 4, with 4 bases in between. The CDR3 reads CASSLDITEAFF. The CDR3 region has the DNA TGTGCCAGCAGCTTAGACATCACTGAAGCTTTCTTT.

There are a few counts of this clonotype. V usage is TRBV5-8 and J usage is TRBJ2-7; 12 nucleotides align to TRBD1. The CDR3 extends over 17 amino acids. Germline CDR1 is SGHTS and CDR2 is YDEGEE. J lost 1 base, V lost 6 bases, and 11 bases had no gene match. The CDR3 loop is CASIPRDRGPKSYEQYF. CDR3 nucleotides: TGTGCCAGCATCCCCCGGGACAGGGGGCCGAAGTCCTACGAGCAGTACTTC.

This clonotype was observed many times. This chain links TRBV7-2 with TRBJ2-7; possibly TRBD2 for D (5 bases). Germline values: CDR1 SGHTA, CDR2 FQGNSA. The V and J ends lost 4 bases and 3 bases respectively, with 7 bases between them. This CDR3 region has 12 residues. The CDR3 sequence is CASSSGLYEQYF. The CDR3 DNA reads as TGTGCCAGCAGCTCAGGACTCTACGAGCAGTACTTC.

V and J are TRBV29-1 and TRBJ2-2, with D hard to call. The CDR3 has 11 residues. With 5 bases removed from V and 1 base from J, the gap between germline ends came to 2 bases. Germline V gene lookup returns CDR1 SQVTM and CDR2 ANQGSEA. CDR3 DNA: TGCAGCGTTTGGAACACCGGGGAGCTGTTTTTT. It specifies CSVWNTGELFF.

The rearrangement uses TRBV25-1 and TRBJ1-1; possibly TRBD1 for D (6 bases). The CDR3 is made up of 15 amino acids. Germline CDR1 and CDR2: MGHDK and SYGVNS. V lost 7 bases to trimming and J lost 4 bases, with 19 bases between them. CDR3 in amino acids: CASIPMHAGATEAFF. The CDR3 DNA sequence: TGTGCCAGCATTCCAATGCACGCAGGGGCCACTGAAGCTTTCTTT.

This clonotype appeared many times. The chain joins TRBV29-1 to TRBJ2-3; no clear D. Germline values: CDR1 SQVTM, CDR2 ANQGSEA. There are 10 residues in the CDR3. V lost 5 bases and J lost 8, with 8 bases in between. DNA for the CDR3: TGCAGCGTTATACGGAGTACGCAGTATTTT. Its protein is CSVIRSTQYF.

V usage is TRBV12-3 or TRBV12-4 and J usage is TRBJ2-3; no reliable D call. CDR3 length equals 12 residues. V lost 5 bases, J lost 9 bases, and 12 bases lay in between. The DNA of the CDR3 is TGTGCCAGCAGTCTAAACGGACGCACGCAGTATTTT. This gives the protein CASSLNGRTQYF.

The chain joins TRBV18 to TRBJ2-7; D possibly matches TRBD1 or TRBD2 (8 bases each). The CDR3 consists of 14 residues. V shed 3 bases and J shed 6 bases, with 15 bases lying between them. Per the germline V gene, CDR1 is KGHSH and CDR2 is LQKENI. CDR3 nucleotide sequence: TGTGCCAGCTCACCCCGGACAGGGACTAGCGAGCAGTACTTC. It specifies CASSPRTGTSEQYF.

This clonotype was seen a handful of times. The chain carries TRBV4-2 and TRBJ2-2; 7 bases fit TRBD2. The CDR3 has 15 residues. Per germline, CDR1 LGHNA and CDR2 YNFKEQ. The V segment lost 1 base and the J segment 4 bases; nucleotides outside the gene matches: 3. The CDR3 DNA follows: TGTGCCAGCAGCCAAGGCGGGAGCCTCACCGGGGAGCTGTTTTTT. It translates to CASSQGGSLTGELFF.

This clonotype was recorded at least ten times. CDR3 amino acids: CASRSETGELFF. DNA for the CDR3: TGCGCCAGCAGGTCCGAGACCGGGGAGCTGTTTTTT. J is TRBJ2-2 and V is TRBV5-1; D gene ambiguous. CDR3 length: 12 residues. Germline CDR1 reads SGHRS; CDR2 reads YFSETQ. Trimming took 5 bases from V and 5 from J, leaving 7 bases between them.